This TCR beta chain is from a study of blood T cells in healthy people across ages. Next came a second PCR, run for about 7 to 12 cycles, which used a sample-barcoded 5' primer along with a J-beta primer mix. TCRdb independently ran MiXCR on the 5' RACE reads; one entry per CDR3 protein. The sample yields about 760,000 distinct CDR3 sequences, more than 55% seen once. CDR3 length equals 15 residues. Trimming cost V 5 bases and J 8 bases, with 19 bases left between them. Germline V lookup: CDR1 SGHTA, CDR2 FQGNSA. Sequencing used blood. The chain uses TRBV7-2 and TRBJ2-1; the D gene is possibly TRBD1 (6 bases). This TCR derives from a middle-aged man in good health. CDR3 sequence reads: CASSLGQPKGYEQFF. DNA for the CDR3: TGTGCCAGCAGCCTAGGACAGCCTAAGGGTTATGAGCAGTTCTTC.